These 2 T cell receptor beta chains were all obtained from the same sample, sequenced in a study of T cells in Graves' hyperthyroidism and ophthalmopathy. RNA transcripts served as the template for amplifying TCR beta CDR3 regions. An initial round of RT-PCR targeting the TCR CDR3 relied on the HTBI primer set. Each CDR3 protein is one row after TCRdb ran MiXCR on the multiplex PCR reads. The sample carries hundreds of thousands of distinct CDR3 sequences, roughly 19% recorded once. The sequencing sample was made of blood. These receptor sequences come from a man aged 45-65 years with Graves' ophthalmopathy.

This rearrangement joins TRBV2 to TRBJ2-3; 9 nucleotides agree with TRBD1. This CDR3 is 15 amino acids long. Germline trimming cut 6 bases from V and 3 bases from J; bases unmatched to any gene: 7. CDR1 and CDR2 from the germline V gene are SNHLY and FYNNEI. The CDR3: CASRTGGRETDTQYF. The CDR3 nucleotides read TGTGCCAGCAGAACAGGGGGCCGAGAGACAGATACGCAGTATTTT.

This clonotype was counted ten times or more. The chain links TRBV7-2 to TRBJ2-7; D is unclear. CDR1 is SGHTA and CDR2 is FQGNSA in the germline V gene. The CDR3 consists of 12 residues. Deletions cut 2 bases from V and 3 bases from J, with 5 bases between. The DNA for the CDR3 is TGTGCCAGCAGCTTACCGTTCTACGAGCAGTACTTC. Protein product: CASSLPFYEQYF.